The T cell receptor beta chain under discussion was sequenced for a study of shared clonotypes between healthy human individuals. Produced via immunoSEQ multiplex PCR; TCRdb's table is partial and in-frame only. The sample lists 2 million to 2.5 million clones, about 94% seen once, with 0.1% to 0.15% in the top ten. Trimming pared 6 bases from V and 3 bases from J, leaving 10 bases between. The CDR3 contains 12 residues. Germline loops: CDR1 SGHKS, CDR2 YYEKEE (reference sequence). Sequences were obtained from naive CD4+ T cells sorted from blood. Noted subset: CD45RA+ positively selected. This TCR was recovered from a man between 18 and 29 years old in good health. The chain recombines TRBV5-5 with TRBJ2-7; D perhaps matches TRBD2 (6 bases). CDR3 bases: TGTGCCAGCACGTACGGGGGCTACGAGCAGTACTTC. Protein product: CASTYGGYEQYF. The variable domain in full, with the rest retrieved from reference TRBV5-5 and TRBJ2-7, is DAGVTQSPTHLIKTRGQQVTLRCSPISGHKSVSWYQQVLGQGPQFIFQYYEKEERGRGNFPDRFSARQFPNYSSELNVNALLLGDSALYLCASTYGGYEQYFGPGTRLTVT.